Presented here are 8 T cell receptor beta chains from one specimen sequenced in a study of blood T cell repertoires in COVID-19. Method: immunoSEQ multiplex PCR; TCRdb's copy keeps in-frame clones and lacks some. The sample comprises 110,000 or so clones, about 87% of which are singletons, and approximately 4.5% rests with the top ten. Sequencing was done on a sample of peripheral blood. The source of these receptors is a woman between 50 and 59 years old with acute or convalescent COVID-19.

CDR3 amino acids: CASSISSGTTDTQYF. As DNA, the CDR3 is TGTGCCAGTAGTATCTCCAGCGGGACCACAGATACGCAGTATTTT. This chain links TRBV19 with TRBJ2-3; 7 bases are a match to TRBD2. The CDR3 has 15 residues. V shed 3 bases, J shed 2 bases, and the junction held 5 bases outside the gene matches. Germline-derived CDR1 and CDR2 are LNHDA and SQIVND (reference sequence). Based on the CDR3 plus reference TRBV19 and TRBJ2-3, the full variable domain is DGGITQSPKYLFRKEGQNVTLSCEQNLNHDAMYWYRQDPGQGLRLIYYSQIVNDFQKGDIAEGYSVSREKKESFPLTVTSAQKNPTAFYLCASSISSGTTDTQYFGPGTRLTVL.

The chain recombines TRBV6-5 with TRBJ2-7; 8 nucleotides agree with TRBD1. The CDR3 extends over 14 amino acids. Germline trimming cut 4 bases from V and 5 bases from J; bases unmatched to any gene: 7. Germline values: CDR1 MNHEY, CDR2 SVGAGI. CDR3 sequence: CASSSGQGVDEQYF. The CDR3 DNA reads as TGTGCCAGCAGTTCCGGACAGGGCGTCGACGAGCAGTACTTC.

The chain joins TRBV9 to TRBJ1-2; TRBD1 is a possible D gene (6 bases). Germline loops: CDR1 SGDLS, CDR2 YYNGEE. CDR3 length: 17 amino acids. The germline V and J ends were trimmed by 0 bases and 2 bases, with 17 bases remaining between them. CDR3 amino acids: CASSVDGSYQGNYGYTF. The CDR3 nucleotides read TGTGCCAGCAGCGTAGATGGATCATACCAGGGGAACTATGGCTACACCTTC.

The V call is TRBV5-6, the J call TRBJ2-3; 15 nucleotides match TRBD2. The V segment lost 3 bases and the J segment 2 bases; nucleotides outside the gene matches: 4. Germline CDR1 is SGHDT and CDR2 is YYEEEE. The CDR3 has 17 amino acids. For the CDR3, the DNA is TGTGCCAGCAGCTCGGGACTAGCGGGGGGTAACACAGATACGCAGTATTTT. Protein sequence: CASSSGLAGGNTDTQYF.

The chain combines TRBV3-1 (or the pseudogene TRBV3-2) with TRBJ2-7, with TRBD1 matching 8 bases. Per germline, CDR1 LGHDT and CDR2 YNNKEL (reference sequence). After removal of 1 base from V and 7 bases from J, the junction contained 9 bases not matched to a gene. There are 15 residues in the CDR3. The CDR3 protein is CASSQVGEDREEQYF. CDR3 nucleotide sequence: TGTGCCAGCAGCCAAGTAGGGGAGGACAGGGAGGAGCAGTACTTC.

CDR3 region: CASSRDRLGAFF. CDR3 coding DNA: TGTGCCAGCAGCCGGGACAGGTTGGGCGCTTTCTTT. The V gene is TRBV11-1, the J gene TRBJ1-1; 8 bases are a match to TRBD1. The CDR3 totals 12 residues. V shed 5 bases and J 11 bases; nucleotides not matched to a gene: 7. CDR1 SGHAT and CDR2 FQDESV come from the germline V gene (reference sequence). The variable domain in full, completed from reference TRBV11-1 and TRBJ1-1, reads EAEVAQSPRYKITEKSQAVAFWCDPISGHATLYWYRQILGQGPELLVQFQDESVVDDSQLPKDRFSAERLKGVDSTLKIQPAELGDSAMYLCASSRDRLGAFFGQGTRLTVV.

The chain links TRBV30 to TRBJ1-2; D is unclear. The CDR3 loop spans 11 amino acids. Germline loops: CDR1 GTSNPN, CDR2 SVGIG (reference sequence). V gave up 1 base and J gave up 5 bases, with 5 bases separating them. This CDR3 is CAWSELYGYTF. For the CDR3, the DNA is TGTGCCTGGAGTGAGCTGTATGGCTACACCTTC. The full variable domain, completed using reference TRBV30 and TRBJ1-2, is SQTIHQWPATLVQPVGSPLSLECTVEGTSNPNLYWYRQAAGRGLQLLFYSVGIGQISSEVPQNLSASRPQDRQFILSSKKLLLSDSGFYLCAWSELYGYTFGSGTRLTVV.

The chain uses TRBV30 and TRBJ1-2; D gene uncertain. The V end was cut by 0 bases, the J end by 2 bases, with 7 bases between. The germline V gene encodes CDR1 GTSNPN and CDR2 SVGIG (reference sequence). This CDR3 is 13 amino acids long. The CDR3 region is CAWSVKANYGYTF. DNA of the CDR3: TGTGCCTGGAGTGTAAAAGCCAACTATGGCTACACCTTC.